A selection of T cell receptor beta chains follows, all from one sample in a study of tumor-infiltrating lymphocytes in primary liver carcinoma. TCRdb redid the calling of the multiplex PCR reads with MiXCR, one entry per CDR3 protein. This table has approximately 110,000 distinct CDR3 sequences, 55% to 65% appearing once. The sequenced sample was liver tumor tissue from sampling region 1. The receptors originated from an older woman with primary liver carcinoma and hepatitis B virus infection. The conserved cysteine and the conserved F or W are not part of the CDR3 here. The D gene is left open where the match is weak.

NA,TRBJ2-7,TRBV29-1,SVGATYEQY
TRBD1,TRBJ2-3,TRBV7-9,ASSKYQGATDTQY
TRBD1,TRBJ1-1,TRBV30,AWRTGFTEAF
NA,TRBJ2-1,TRBV5-6,TSSLYPPWSRGRGQF
NA,TRBJ1-2,TRBV6-5,ASNPRAQGGDGYT
NA,TRBJ2-1,TRBV5-1,ASSLLGDLSYNEQF
TRBD1,TRBJ1-1,TRBV12-3/TRBV12-4,ASSFLGTVGTGGLWAF
NA,TRBJ1-4,TRBV11-2,ASSLELGASGKLF
NA,TRBJ2-1,TRBV12-3/TRBV12-4,ASSPLVSSSNNEQF
TRBD2,TRBJ2-7,TRBV5-1,ASSPGTSGDPYQH
TRBD2,TRBJ2-3,TRBV4-2,ASLGLRAAGGKDTQY
NA,TRBJ1-1,TRBV19,ASWGWGRGTEAF
NA,TRBJ2-7,TRBV5-4,ASSLGAERYEQY
NA,TRBJ2-7,TRBV29-1,SVAPKRLADSSYEQY
NA,TRBJ2-3,TRBV24-1,ATMFRDTQY